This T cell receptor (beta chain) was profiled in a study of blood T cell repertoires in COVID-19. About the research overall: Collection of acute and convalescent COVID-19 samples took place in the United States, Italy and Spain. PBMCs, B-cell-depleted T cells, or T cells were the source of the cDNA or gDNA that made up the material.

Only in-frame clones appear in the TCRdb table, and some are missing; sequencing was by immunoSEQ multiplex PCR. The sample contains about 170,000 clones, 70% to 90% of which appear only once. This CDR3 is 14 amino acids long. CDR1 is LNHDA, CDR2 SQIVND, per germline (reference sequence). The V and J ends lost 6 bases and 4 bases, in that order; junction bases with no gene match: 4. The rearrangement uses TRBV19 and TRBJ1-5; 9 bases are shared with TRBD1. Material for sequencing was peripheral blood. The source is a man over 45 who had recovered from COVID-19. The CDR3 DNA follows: TGTGCCAGTAGGGAGGGACAGGGAAATCAGCCCCAGCATTTT. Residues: CASREGQGNQPQHF.